Below are 20 T cell receptor beta chains sequenced from a single sample in a study of vaccination effects on CD4 cells after COVID-19. The antigens of these receptors remain unknown. Data came from immunoSEQ multiplex PCR; TCRdb stores just in-frame clones and leaves some out. The data show about 38,000 clones, with 70% to 85% seen just once and under 2% held by the top ten. ViraFEST used viral peptide pools to expand antigen-specific CD4+ T cells before sequencing. At the end of about 10 days of culture, CD4+ T cells were isolated. Each participant received a vaccine that was either BNT162b2 or mRNA-1273, given as two doses. Sequenced here: CD4+ T cells from PBMCs cultured with HCoV-NL63 spike peptides, sampled after COVID-19 vaccination. These receptors all stem from a human donor who received a COVID-19 vaccine. Some clones in this sample may be carry-over from other donors' samples.

The rearrangement joins TRBV4-1 to TRBJ1-2; no firm D call. Between the trimmed V and J ends, which lost 1 base and 0 bases, there was a span of 12 bases. This CDR3 contains 16 residues. The V gene's germline CDR1 is MGHRA and CDR2 YSYEKL. Here the CDR3 reads CASSQVGGSANYGYTF. In nucleotides, the CDR3 is TGCGCCAGCAGCCAAGTAGGAGGCTCAGCTAACTATGGCTACACCTTC.

V and J are TRBV6-6 and TRBJ2-5, with 7 bases that match TRBD2. CDR1 and CDR2 (germline): MNHNY, SVGAGI (reference sequence). The CDR3 is 14 residues long. J gave up 5 bases and V 2 bases, and 5 bases lay outside the gene matches. The CDR3, as DNA: TGTGCCAGCAGTTACAGTGGTAGCGGGGAGACCCAGTACTTC. Amino acids: CASSYSGSGETQYF.

The CDR3 DNA sequence: TGCGCCAGCACGGCAGGGGGGACAGGAGAAGGCTACACCTTC. Protein product: CASTAGGTGEGYTF. The V gene is TRBV10-2, the J gene TRBJ1-2; TRBD1 matches 8 bases. The V gene end was trimmed by 7 bases and the J gene end by 8 bases; junction bases not matched to a gene: 12. This CDR3 comprises 14 residues. Germline V gene lookup returns CDR1 WSHSY and CDR2 SAAADI.

V gene TRBV30 combines with J gene TRBJ1-3; perhaps TRBD1 as D (5 bases). V dropped 2 bases and J dropped 1 base, with 12 bases sitting between them. Germline-derived CDR1 and CDR2 are GTSNPN and SVGIG (reference sequence). This CDR3 has 15 amino acids. The DNA of the CDR3 is TGTGCCTGGAGTTCTCATTCAGGGTCTGGAAACACCATATATTTT. Protein sequence: CAWSSHSGSGNTIYF.

CDR3 in amino acids: CASSYSRGHEQYV. CDR3 bases: TGTGCCAGCAGTTACTCTCGGGGTCACGAGCAGTACGTC. The chain recombines TRBV6-6 with TRBJ2-7, with D tentatively TRBD2 (5 bases). The V and J ends lost 0 bases and 5 bases respectively, with 8 bases between them. Germline V gives CDR1 MNHNY, CDR2 SVGAGI (reference sequence). This CDR3 has 13 residues.

The CDR3 is CARSSRQARSPSGNTIYF. In DNA, the CDR3 is TGTGCCAGAAGCTCAAGACAGGCCCGGTCCCCCTCTGGAAACACCATATATTTT. This rearrangement joins TRBV7-5 to TRBJ1-3; the table's D call TRBD1 went unverified against the DNA. TRBV7-5 is a pseudogene. The CDR3 runs 18 residues.

This clone was counted only a few times. The chain couples TRBV4-1 to TRBJ2-1, with D perhaps assigned TRBD1 or TRBD2 (6 bases each). V was pared by 4 bases and J by 6 bases, with 22 bases between. There are 17 residues in the CDR3. CDR1 is MGHRA and CDR2 is YSYEKL in the germline V gene. As DNA, the CDR3 is TGCGCCAGCAGCCGAGGGGGGATGGTGGGTGGTTCCAATGAGCAGTTCTTC. This gives the protein CASSRGGMVGGSNEQFF.

The genes are TRBV2 and TRBJ2-7, with 8 bases identical to TRBD1. Losses at the gene ends were 5 bases for V and 3 bases for J; bases not matched to a gene: 12. Germline V gene data show CDR1 as SNHLY and CDR2 as FYNNEI. The CDR3 is 16 amino acids. The CDR3 is CASSSRDRTKIYEQYV. The CDR3 DNA reads TGTGCCAGCAGTTCCCGGGACAGGACGAAAATCTACGAGCAGTACGTC.

The chain couples TRBV3-1 (or the pseudogene TRBV3-2) to TRBJ1-4; TRBD1 matches at 8 bases. This CDR3 comprises 16 residues. Per the germline V gene, CDR1 is LGHDT and CDR2 is YNNKEL (reference sequence). V shed 1 base, J shed 5 bases, and the junction held 6 bases outside the gene matches. This CDR3 is CASSQGTGKRNEKLFF. The CDR3 nucleotides read TGTGCCAGCAGCCAAGGGACAGGGAAGAGGAATGAAAAACTGTTTTTT.

The J gene is TRBJ1-2, the V gene TRBV18; a possible D gene is TRBD1 (5 bases). CDR1 and CDR2 (germline): KGHSH, LQKENI. Trimming removed 3 bases at V and 2 bases at J, with 7 bases between. The CDR3 contains 13 residues. The CDR3 nucleotides are TGTGCCAGCTCACCGACAGTGAACTATGGCTACACCTTC. Protein sequence: CASSPTVNYGYTF.

This clone was found once. The chain employs TRBV12-5 and TRBJ2-3; D unclear. Per germline, CDR1 LGHNT and CDR2 FRNRAP. CDR3 size: 15 residues. V was clipped by 4 bases and J by 6 bases, with 17 bases between them. This CDR3 is CASGWGDNIGDTQYF. The CDR3 coding sequence is TGTGCTAGTGGTTGGGGTGATAACATCGGCGATACGCAGTATTTT.

The chain uses TRBV6-1 and TRBJ1-5; no clear D. The CDR3 consists of 15 residues. Per germline, CDR1 MNHNS and CDR2 SASEGT. V was clipped by 1 base and J by 1 base, with 8 bases between them. Written as DNA, the CDR3 is TGTGCCAGCAGTGAAGAAGGGTTGAGCAATCAGCCCCAGCATTTT. Amino acid sequence: CASSEEGLSNQPQHF.

The chain couples TRBV5-4 to TRBJ2-5; no reliable D call. CDR3 size: 14 residues. Trimming cost V 0 bases and J 6 bases, with 12 bases left between them. Germline CDR1 reads SGHNT; CDR2 reads YYREEE (reference sequence). CDR3 sequence (DNA): TGTGCCAGCAGCTTGGAGGTAGCCGGTAAGACCCAGTACTTC. It yields the protein CASSLEVAGKTQYF.

The V call is TRBV5-1, the J call TRBJ1-1; the D is unclear. Germline CDR1 and CDR2: SGHRS and YFSETQ. The CDR3 is made up of 13 amino acids. Deletions cut 7 bases from V and 3 bases from J, with 13 bases between. This CDR3 is CASGVKRDTEAFF. CDR3 nucleotides: TGCGCCAGCGGAGTCAAGAGGGACACTGAAGCTTTCTTT.

The chain employs TRBV6-5 and TRBJ1-4, with D possibly TRBD1 on 5 matching bases. The V gene lost 6 bases and the J gene lost 0 bases, with 8 bases spanning the gap. The CDR3 has 14 amino acids. Germline V gives CDR1 MNHEY, CDR2 SVGAGI. CDR3 sequence reads: CASRGPTTNEKLFF. The CDR3 DNA reads as TGTGCCAGCAGGGGGCCTACAACTAATGAAAAACTGTTTTTT.

This clone was seen a few times. As DNA, the CDR3 is TGTGCCAGTAGTATTGGGGACCGCGGACGCGCTGAAGCTTTCTTT. Residues: CASSIGDRGRAEAFF. The chain uses TRBV19 and TRBJ1-1; D might be TRBD1 (5 bases). V shed 3 bases and J shed 6 bases, with 17 bases lying between them. Per the germline V gene, CDR1 is LNHDA and CDR2 is SQIVND (reference sequence). The CDR3 is 15 amino acids.

The chain has TRBV5-1 and TRBJ1-2, with 8 nucleotides matching TRBD1. Unmatched junction bases numbered 8, after V lost 4 bases and J lost 3 bases. This CDR3 has 15 amino acids. Germline V gives CDR1 SGHRS, CDR2 YFSETQ. The DNA of the CDR3 is TGCGCCAGCAGCCGATGGACAGGGTCGGACTATGGCTACACCTTC. Translation: CASSRWTGSDYGYTF.

V gene TRBV5-1 combines with J gene TRBJ2-1, with 13 nucleotides matching TRBD2. Looked up from germline, CDR1 is SGHRS and CDR2 is YFSETQ. CDR3 length: 16 residues. J was trimmed by 4 bases and V by 4 bases; bases with no gene match: 5. CDR3 loop: CASSRTSGGSYNEQFF. CDR3 DNA: TGCGCCAGCAGCCGGACTAGCGGGGGTTCTTACAATGAGCAGTTCTTC.

This clone turned up a few times. The genes are TRBV30 and TRBJ1-6; 7 positions match TRBD1. V was clipped by 2 bases and J by 8 bases; unmatched bases: 15. Germline lookup yields CDR1 GTSNPN and CDR2 SVGIG (reference sequence). CDR3 length: 17 amino acids. The CDR3 loop reads CAWSPTRRGTDHSPLHF. CDR3 in DNA: TGTGCCTGGAGTCCCACCCGTAGGGGGACAGATCATTCACCCCTCCACTTT.

This rearrangement joins TRBV5-1 to TRBJ2-2; 9 positions agree with TRBD2. This CDR3 contains 15 residues. Germline V gives CDR1 SGHRS, CDR2 YFSETQ. The trim removed 7 bases at V and 4 bases at J, leaving 8 bases unmatched. The chain's CDR3 is CASRSGGGATGELFF. The CDR3, as DNA: TGCGCCAGCCGCTCGGGCGGGGGGGCCACCGGGGAGCTGTTTTTT. Complete variable domain (other parts from reference TRBV5-1 and TRBJ2-2): KAGVTQTPRYLIKTRGQQVTLSCSPISGHRSVSWYQQTPGQGLQFLFEYFSETQRNKGNFPGRFSGRQFSNSRSEMNVSTLELGDSALYLCASRSGGGATGELFFGEGSRLTVL.